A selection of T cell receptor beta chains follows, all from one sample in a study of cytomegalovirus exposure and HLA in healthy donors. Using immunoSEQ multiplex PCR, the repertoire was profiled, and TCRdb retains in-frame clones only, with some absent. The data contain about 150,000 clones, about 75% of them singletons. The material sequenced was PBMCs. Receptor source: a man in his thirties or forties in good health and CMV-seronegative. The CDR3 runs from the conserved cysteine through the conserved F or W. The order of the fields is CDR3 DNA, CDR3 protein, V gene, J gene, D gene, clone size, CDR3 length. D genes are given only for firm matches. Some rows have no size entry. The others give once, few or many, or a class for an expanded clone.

TGTGCCAGCAGCTTGGGGGGCTATTATCCGGGTTCACCCCTCCACTTT	CASSLGGYYPGSPLHF	TRBV5-8	TRBJ1-6	NA	few	16
TGTGCCAGCAGCCAAGATAGTCAGGGTGGAAACACCATATATTTT	CASSQDSQGGNTIYF	TRBV4-2	TRBJ1-3	NA	NA	15
TGTGCCAGTAGTATTCAGGCCGCCACCGGGGAGCTGTTTTTT	CASSIQAATGELFF	TRBV19	TRBJ2-2	NA	once	14
TGTGCCAGCAGCTACGGACAGAGCCTTGAAGCTTTCTTT	CASSYGQSLEAFF	TRBV5-6	TRBJ1-1	NA	few	13
TGTGCCAGCAGCGCCGGCACACAGGGCGAGCAGTACTTC	CASSAGTQGEQYF	TRBV9	TRBJ2-7	NA	NA	13
TGTGCCAGCAGCCGAGGGGGTAAGGGGATCGAGCAGTACTTC	CASSRGGKGIEQYF	TRBV6-6	TRBJ2-7	NA	NA	14
TGTGCCACCAGCAGATCCACCTCGGCGGGGTTTGATGAGCAGTTCTTC	CATSRSTSAGFDEQFF	TRBV15	TRBJ2-1	NA	NA	16
TGCGCCAGCAGCGAGCAGGGGGGCTCTGGAAACACCATATATTTT	CASSEQGGSGNTIYF	TRBV5-1	TRBJ1-3	TRBD1	few	15
TGTGCCTGGGGGCTCGACAGTAGCAATCAGCCCCAGCATTTT	CAWGLDSSNQPQHF	TRBV30	TRBJ1-5	NA	NA	14
TGTGCCATCAGTGAGTCCGCGTGGCAAGAGACCCAGTACTTC	CAISESAWQETQYF	TRBV10-3	TRBJ2-5	NA	once	14
TGCGCCAGCAGCCAAGATCCCGGGACAGGCCGCTCTGGAAACACCATATATTTT	CASSQDPGTGRSGNTIYF	TRBV4-1	TRBJ1-3	TRBD1	NA	18
TGTGCCAGCAGCGTAGGGGGGAGGGGGTATAGCGCACCCTTTTCCTACAATGAGCAGTTCTTC	CASSVGGRGYSAPFSYNEQFF	TRBV9	TRBJ2-1	NA	NA	21
TGTGCCAGCAGCTACAGGGCTTCTGGCTACACCTTC	CASSYRASGYTF	TRBV7-9	TRBJ1-2	NA	NA	12
TGTGCCAGCAGCTTCGGTGCTTTGAGCTCCTACGAGCAGTACTTC	CASSFGALSSYEQYF	TRBV5-6	TRBJ2-7	NA	NA	15
TGTGCCAGCAGCCGCCGGGACAGGGGGTACGAGCAGTACTTC	CASSRRDRGYEQYF	TRBV2	TRBJ2-7	TRBD1	NA	14
TGTGCCAGCAGGACAGGGTCCTCGAACACCGGGGAGCTGTTTTTT	CASRTGSSNTGELFF	TRBV5-4	TRBJ2-2	TRBD1	NA	15
TGTGCCAGCAGCGGGGACAGGGGGTCCGGCTACACCTTC	CASSGDRGSGYTF	TRBV6-4	TRBJ1-2	TRBD1	NA	13
TGTGCCAGCAGCGTCTCTAGCGGGGGCTCAGATACGCAGTATTTT	CASSVSSGGSDTQYF	TRBV9	TRBJ2-3	TRBD2	few	15
TGTGCCAGCAGCACTCGACAGGGTGGGGATGGCTACACCTTC	CASSTRQGGDGYTF	TRBV9	TRBJ1-2	TRBD1	once	14
TGTGCCAGCACTCAAGGAGGACAGGGGGGTAACTATGGCTACACCTTC	CASTQGGQGGNYGYTF	TRBV5-4	TRBJ1-2	TRBD1	NA	16
TGTGCCAGCAGTCAGACAGTAGCGGGAGGTCCCGGGGAGCTGTTTTTT	CASSQTVAGGPGELFF	TRBV28	TRBJ2-2	TRBD2	NA	16
TGTGCCAGCACCCGGACAGGTAGCTCCTACGAGCAGTACTTC	CASTRTGSSYEQYF	TRBV28	TRBJ2-7	TRBD1	NA	14
TGTGCCAGCAGCTTAAAGCAGGGGCGGCCCTACGAGCAGTACTTC	CASSLKQGRPYEQYF	TRBV11-3	TRBJ2-7	NA	NA	15
TGTGCCATCAGTGAGTCGTTTTCTGGAGGTGGCACAGATACGCAGTATTTT	CAISESFSGGGTDTQYF	TRBV10-3	TRBJ2-3	NA	NA	17
TGTGCCAGCAGTCTTCAGTCCCCCTCCTACAATGAGCAGTTCTTC	CASSLQSPSYNEQFF	TRBV6-5	TRBJ2-1	NA	few	15
TGTGCCAGCAGTTTAAATCGGGGGGCCAACACCGGGGAGCTGTTTTTT	CASSLNRGANTGELFF	TRBV27	TRBJ2-2	NA	NA	16
TGCGCCAGCAGCTTGGGAACCTCGGCCGGGCAGCCCCAGCATTTT	CASSLGTSAGQPQHF	TRBV5-1	TRBJ1-5	NA	NA	15
TGTGCCAGCAGTTACTCGACTAGCGGGAGCCAAGAGACCCAGTACTTC	CASSYSTSGSQETQYF	TRBV6-5	TRBJ2-5	TRBD2	NA	16
TGTGCCAGCAGCCGACAGGGGGCAACTAATGAAAAACTGTTTTTT	CASSRQGATNEKLFF	TRBV6-5	TRBJ1-4	TRBD1	NA	15